The present entry profiles one T cell receptor (beta chain) with its context. What it binds is unknown. Germline CDR1 reads SGHRS; CDR2 reads YFSETQ. The CDR3 contains 15 residues. With 4 bases clipped from V and 8 bases from J, the junction kept 8 bases outside the gene matches. 13 Jbeta primers and 60 Vbeta primers were used for the PCR. As handled by the study authors: A later analysis tallied some 80 million unique TCR beta chains, around 11 million of them shared. This table comes from immunoSEQ multiplex PCR, and its TCRdb copy is limited to in-frame clones, with some not included. V, J and clone size are taken as reported in that table, and D and trimming were inferred from the DNA itself. The sample contains 150,000 to 180,000 clones, roughly 75% of which appear only once. These data are taken from a study of cytomegalovirus exposure and HLA in healthy donors. Overall study findings and caveats: When presence/absence was analysed, sequencing depth was taken to be roughly uniform across donors. Trimming of TCR beta V- and J-genes showed a link, identified in a later analysis, to a missense DCLRE1C variant.

The V gene is TRBV5-1, the J gene TRBJ1-4; 10 bases are shared with TRBD1. The TCR originated in a man younger than 35 in good health and CMV-seronegative. The sequenced sample was PBMCs. CDR3 bases: TGCGCCAGCAGCCCCGGGACAGGGGAGTTGGAAAAACTGTTTTTT. Translated, it gives CASSPGTGELEKLFF.